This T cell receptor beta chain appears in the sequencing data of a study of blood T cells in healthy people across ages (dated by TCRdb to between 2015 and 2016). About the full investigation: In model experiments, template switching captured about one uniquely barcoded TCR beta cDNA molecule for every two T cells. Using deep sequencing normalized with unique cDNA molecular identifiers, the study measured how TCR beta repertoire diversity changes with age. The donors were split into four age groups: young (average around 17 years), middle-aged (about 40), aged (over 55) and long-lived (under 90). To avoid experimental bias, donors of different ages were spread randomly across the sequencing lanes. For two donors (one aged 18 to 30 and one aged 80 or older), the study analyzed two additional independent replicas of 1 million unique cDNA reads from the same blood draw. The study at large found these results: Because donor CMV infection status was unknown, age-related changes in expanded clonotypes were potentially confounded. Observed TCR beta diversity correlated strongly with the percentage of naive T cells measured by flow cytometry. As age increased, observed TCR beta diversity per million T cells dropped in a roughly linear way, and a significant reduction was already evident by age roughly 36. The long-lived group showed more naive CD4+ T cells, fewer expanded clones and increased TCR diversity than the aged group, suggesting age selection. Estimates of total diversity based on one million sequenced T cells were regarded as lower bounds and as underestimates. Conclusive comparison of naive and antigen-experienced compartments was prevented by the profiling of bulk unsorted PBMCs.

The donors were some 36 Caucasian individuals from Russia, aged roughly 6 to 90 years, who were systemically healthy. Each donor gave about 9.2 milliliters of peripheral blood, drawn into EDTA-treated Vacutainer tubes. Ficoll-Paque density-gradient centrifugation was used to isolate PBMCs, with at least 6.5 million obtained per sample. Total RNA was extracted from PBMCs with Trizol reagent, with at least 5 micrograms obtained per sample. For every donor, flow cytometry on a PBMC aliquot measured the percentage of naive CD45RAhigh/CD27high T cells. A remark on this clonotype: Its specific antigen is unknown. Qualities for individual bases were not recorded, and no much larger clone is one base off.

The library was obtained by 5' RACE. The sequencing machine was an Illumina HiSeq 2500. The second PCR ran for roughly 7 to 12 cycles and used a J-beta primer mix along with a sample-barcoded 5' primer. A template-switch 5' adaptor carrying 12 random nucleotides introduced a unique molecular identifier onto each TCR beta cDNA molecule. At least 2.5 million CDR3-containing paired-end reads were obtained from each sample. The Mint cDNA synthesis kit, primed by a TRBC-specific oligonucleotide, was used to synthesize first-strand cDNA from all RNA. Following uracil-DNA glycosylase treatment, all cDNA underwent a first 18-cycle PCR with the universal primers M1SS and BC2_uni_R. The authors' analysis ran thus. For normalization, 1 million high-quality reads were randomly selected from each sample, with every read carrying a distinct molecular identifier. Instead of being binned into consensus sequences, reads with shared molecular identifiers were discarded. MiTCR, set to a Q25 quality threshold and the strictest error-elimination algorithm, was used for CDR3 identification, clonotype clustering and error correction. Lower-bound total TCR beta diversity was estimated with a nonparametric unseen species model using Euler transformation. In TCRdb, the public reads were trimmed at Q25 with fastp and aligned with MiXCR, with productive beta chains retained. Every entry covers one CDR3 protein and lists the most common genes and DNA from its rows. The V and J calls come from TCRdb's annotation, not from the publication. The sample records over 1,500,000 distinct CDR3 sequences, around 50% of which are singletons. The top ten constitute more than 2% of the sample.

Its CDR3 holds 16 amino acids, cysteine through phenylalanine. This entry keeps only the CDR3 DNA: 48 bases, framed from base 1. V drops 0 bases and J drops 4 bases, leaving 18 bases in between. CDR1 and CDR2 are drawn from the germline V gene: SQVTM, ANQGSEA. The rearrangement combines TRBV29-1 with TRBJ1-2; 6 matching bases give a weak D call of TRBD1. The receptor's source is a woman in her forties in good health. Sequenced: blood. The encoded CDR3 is CSVEDAEQGVIYGYTF. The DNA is TGCAGCGTTGAAGATGCGGAACAGGGAGTCATCTATGGCTACACCTTC.